Below, 17 T cell receptor beta chains from the same sample are listed, as sequenced in a study of blood T cell repertoires in COVID-19. Only in-frame clones appear in the TCRdb table, and some are missing; sequencing was by immunoSEQ multiplex PCR. The table has more than 40,000 clones, approximately 90% seen once. Sequenced input: peripheral blood. Receptor source: a man aged 50 or older with active COVID-19.

This clone was detected a few times. The V and J genes are TRBV27 and TRBJ1-2, with 7 bases matching TRBD1. The V gene end was trimmed by 6 bases and the J gene end by 2 bases; junction bases not matched to a gene: 9. The CDR3 is made up of 15 amino acids. Germline CDR1 MNHEY, CDR2 SMNVEV (reference sequence). DNA for the CDR3: TGTGCCAGCAGCCCAATCTCAGGGGGGAACTATGGCTACACCTTC. Translating gives CASSPISGGNYGYTF.

This clone has just a few counts. V is TRBV7-9 and J is TRBJ2-3, with D perhaps TRBD1 (6 bases). CDR1 and CDR2 (germline): SEHNR, FQNEAQ (reference sequence). Trimming took 4 bases from V and 4 from J, leaving 6 bases between them. This CDR3 is 12 amino acids long. This CDR3 is CASSWTADTQYF. The CDR3 DNA reads TGTGCCAGCAGCTGGACAGCAGATACGCAGTATTTT.

V and J are TRBV30 and TRBJ2-5; TRBD1 is a possible D gene (5 bases). The V and J ends lost 5 bases and 2 bases respectively, with 12 bases between them. There are 13 residues in the CDR3. Germline CDR1 reads GTSNPN; CDR2 reads SVGIG (reference sequence). The CDR3 bases are TGTGCCTGGCAAGACAGTATTCAAGAGACCCAGTACTTC. Encoded protein: CAWQDSIQETQYF.

V gene TRBV19 combines with J gene TRBJ1-1; 9 bases fit TRBD1. Trimming at V came to 6 bases and at J to 1 base, leaving 9 bases not matched to a gene. The germline V gene encodes CDR1 LNHDA and CDR2 SQIVND (reference sequence). The CDR3 loop spans 16 amino acids. CDR3 nucleotides: TGTGCCAGTAGCCAGGGACAGGGTCGGGGGAACACTGAAGCTTTCTTT. As protein: CASSQGQGRGNTEAFF.

The gene calls are TRBV6-2 or TRBV6-3 and TRBJ2-4; D gene uncertain. The V end lost 2 bases, the J end lost 0 bases, and 8 bases lay between the germline ends. Germline CDR1 MNHEY, CDR2 SVGEGT. The CDR3 is 15 residues long. CDR3 loop: CASSYGGVAKNIQYF. The CDR3 nucleotides read TGTGCCAGCAGTTACGGCGGAGTAGCCAAAAACATTCAGTACTTC.

The V gene is TRBV5-4, the J gene TRBJ2-1, with 7 positions matching TRBD1. V shed 4 bases and J 2 bases; nucleotides not matched to a gene: 6. The CDR3 covers 15 residues. Germline loops: CDR1 SGHNT, CDR2 YYREEE (reference sequence). CDR3 in amino acids: CASSLGTAAYNEQFF. CDR3 sequence (DNA): TGTGCCAGCAGCCTAGGGACAGCCGCCTACAATGAGCAGTTCTTC.

This chain joins TRBV28 and TRBJ2-3, with D unresolved. The germline gives CDR1 MDHEN, CDR2 SYDVKM. The CDR3 is made up of 12 amino acids. V was pared by 6 bases and J by 4 bases, with 8 bases between. The CDR3 loop is CASSPSPDTQYF. CDR3 DNA sequence: TGTGCCAGCAGCCCATCCCCAGATACGCAGTATTTT. Filled out from reference TRBV28 and TRBJ2-3, the complete variable domain reads DVKVTQSSRYLVKRTGEKVFLECVQDMDHENMFWYRQDPGLGLRLIYFSYDVKMKEKGDIPEGYSVSREKKERFSLILESASTNQTSMYLCASSPSPDTQYFGPGTRLTVL.

The chain joins TRBV3-1 (or the pseudogene TRBV3-2) to TRBJ2-4, with TRBD1 identical over 7 bases. Unmatched junction bases numbered 2, after V lost 1 base and J lost 11 bases. This CDR3 spans 12 amino acids. Germline loops: CDR1 LGHDT, CDR2 YNNKEL (reference sequence). CDR3 in amino acids: CASSQGTGVQYF. Here the CDR3 DNA reads TGTGCCAGCAGCCAAGGGACAGGCGTTCAGTACTTC.

The chain carries TRBV5-1 and TRBJ1-6; the match to TRBD1 covers 7 bases. This CDR3 has 14 amino acids. Germline assignment: CDR1 SGHRS and CDR2 YFSETQ. V dropped 4 bases and J dropped 12; count of bases not matched to a gene: 10. CDR3 sequence (DNA): TGCGCCAGCAGCACGGGACAGCCAGACGGACCCCTCCACTTT. Residues: CASSTGQPDGPLHF.

The V call is TRBV7-9, the J call TRBJ2-5, with a weak D call TRBD1 (5 bases). Germline-derived CDR1 and CDR2 are SEHNR and FQNEAQ (reference sequence). V was pared by 2 bases and J by 3 bases, with 16 bases between. CDR3 length: 16 residues. CDR3 loop: CASSLRPSTVEETQYF. DNA for the CDR3: TGTGCCAGCAGCTTACGGCCCTCGACAGTGGAAGAGACCCAGTACTTC.

The V call is TRBV24-1, the J call TRBJ2-1; 7 positions agree with TRBD2. CDR3 length: 13 residues. The V segment lost 3 bases and the J segment 12 bases; nucleotides outside the gene matches: 7. Germline V gene lookup returns CDR1 KGHDR and CDR2 SFDVKD. The CDR3 bases are TGTGCCACCAGTGATGGCCGGAGGGAGGGGCAGTTCTTC. This gives the protein CATSDGRREGQFF.

The chain links TRBV4-3 to TRBJ2-7; 7 nucleotides align to TRBD2. V gave up 0 bases and J gave up 1 base; unmatched junction bases: 12. This CDR3 spans 18 amino acids. Germline V CDR1 and CDR2: LGHNA, YSLEER. The CDR3: CASSQDDQRDSVSYEQYF. The CDR3 DNA reads as TGCGCCAGCAGCCAAGATGACCAGCGGGACTCAGTATCCTACGAGCAGTACTTC.

The chain employs TRBV27 and TRBJ2-7; a possible D gene is TRBD1 (6 bases). The V gene lost 1 base and the J gene lost 2 bases, with 18 bases spanning the gap. Germline V gene lookup returns CDR1 MNHEY and CDR2 SMNVEV (reference sequence). The CDR3 is 17 amino acids. CDR3 in amino acids: CASSLWGGAGETYEQYF. The CDR3 DNA reads as TGTGCCAGCAGTTTATGGGGTGGGGCAGGGGAGACCTACGAGCAGTACTTC.

This clone has just one count. The chain couples TRBV18 to TRBJ2-5; TRBD1 matches at 11 bases. Germline CDR1 is KGHSH and CDR2 is LQKENI. V was pared by 3 bases and J by 5 bases, with 8 bases of the junction left unmatched. The CDR3 totals 16 residues. CDR3 residues: CASSPSWTGGGETQYF. The CDR3 bases are TGTGCCAGCTCACCCTCCTGGACAGGGGGCGGGGAGACCCAGTACTTC.

The J gene is TRBJ1-1, the V gene TRBV2, with TRBD1 matching over 8 bases. Germline V gives CDR1 SNHLY, CDR2 FYNNEI. With V trimmed by 6 bases and J by 1 base, 4 bases remained unmatched. The CDR3 runs 14 residues. The DNA for the CDR3 is TGTGCCAGCAGAACGACAGGGGAGAACACTGAAGCTTTCTTT. Amino acids: CASRTTGENTEAFF.

The chain has TRBV7-9 and TRBJ2-7; D possibly corresponds to TRBD1 (5 bases). With 5 bases removed from V and 3 bases from J, the gap between germline ends came to 17 bases. The CDR3 spans 15 residues. Germline CDR1 is SEHNR and CDR2 is FQNEAQ (reference sequence). The CDR3 nucleotides read TGTGCCAGCAGCCCGACAGCCTCCAGTGACTACGAGCAGTACTTC. Its translation is CASSPTASSDYEQYF.

The V call is TRBV2, the J call TRBJ2-1, with a weak D call TRBD1 (6 bases). From germline, CDR1 is SNHLY and CDR2 FYNNEI. The CDR3 consists of 15 residues. The V end was cut by 7 bases, the J end by 0 bases, with 13 bases between. The CDR3 DNA reads TGTGCCAGCAACTGGGACACTTCCTCCTACAATGAGCAGTTCTTC. Its translation is CASNWDTSSYNEQFF.